The present T cell receptor (beta chain) was sequenced within a study of T-cell memory formation after mild COVID-19. Across the study: Across donors, TCR clusters were largely donor specific.

In its sample, this clonotype was seen many times. Its antigen is undetermined. The CDR3 sequence is 13 residues long. The V and J ends lost 6 bases and 6 bases respectively, with 14 bases between them. TCR alpha and TCR beta cDNA libraries with sample barcodes and UMIs came from 5'RACE using constant-segment primers. Using its own MiXCR run on the 5' RACE reads, TCRdb lists one record per CDR3 protein. The sample gives nearly 350,000 distinct CDR3 sequences, 10% to 15% of which show up once; about a fifth is in the top ten. Study-wide results and caveats: Shrinking CD4+ clones were chiefly CM and EM; CD8+ ones were chiefly EMRA. A second wave of clones peaked on day 37, and their SARS-CoV-2 specificity went unconfirmed.

This receptor was obtained from a young man who had mild COVID-19 (a few samples of this study predate the infection). Cell type and time point are not known. The sample consisted of PBMCs or a T cell subset sorted from them (not recorded which). The J gene is TRBJ1-2, the V gene TRBV12-3 or TRBV12-4, with TRBD1 as a possible D gene (6 bases). In nucleotides, the CDR3 is TGTGCCAGCAGCCTAAACAGGGAGAATGGCTACACCTTC. This gives the protein CASSLNRENGYTF.